The 5 T cell receptor beta chains given below trace back to one sample, sequenced in a study of cytomegalovirus exposure and HLA in healthy donors. This PCR relied on a set of 60 Vbeta primers and 13 Jbeta primers. TCRdb's copy holds only in-frame clones and misses some; the assay was immunoSEQ multiplex PCR. Its listing shows roughly 35,000 clones. Sequencing was performed on PBMCs. The source is a woman in her thirties or forties in good health and CMV-seropositive.

The chain recombines TRBV5-4 with TRBJ1-2; 8 bases agree with TRBD1. The junction had 13 bases not matched to a gene; V was cut back by 4 bases and J by 2 bases. The CDR3 is 17 amino acids. The germline CDR1 and CDR2 sequences are SGHNT and YYREEE (reference sequence). The CDR3 region is CASSPPQGATLNYGYTF. In DNA, the CDR3 is TGTGCCAGCAGCCCCCCCCAGGGGGCAACCCTCAACTATGGCTACACCTTC.

The V gene is TRBV6-6, the J gene TRBJ1-1; 9 bases match TRBD1. The ends lost 6 bases at V and 4 bases at J; junction bases unmatched: 9. From germline, CDR1 is MNHNY and CDR2 SVGAGI (reference sequence). This CDR3 spans 15 amino acids. In DNA, the CDR3 is TGTGCCAGCAGAACACCGGGACAGGGAGGCACTGAAGCTTTCTTT. As protein: CASRTPGQGGTEAFF.

The chain combines TRBV5-1 with TRBJ1-1; D unresolved. The length of the CDR3 is 14 residues. Germline assignment: CDR1 SGHRS and CDR2 YFSETQ. V lost 0 bases and J lost 8, with 14 bases in between. The CDR3 region has the DNA TGCGCCAGCAGCTTGGCGCCGGGGAAGGAAGAAGCTTTCTTT. Residues: CASSLAPGKEEAFF.

The chain's CDR3 is CTSRDYYEQFF. The CDR3 DNA reads TGCACCAGCAGGGACTATTATGAGCAGTTCTTC. The J gene is TRBJ2-1, the V gene TRBV1; the table calls TRBD2, which could not be checked here. TRBV1 is a known pseudogene. The CDR3 covers 11 residues.

V usage is TRBV4-2 and J usage is TRBJ1-5, with TRBD1 identical over 7 bases. Germline CDR1 reads LGHNA; CDR2 reads YNFKEQ. Trimming removed 1 base from V and 5 bases from J; junction bases left unmatched: 8. The CDR3 covers 16 residues. The CDR3 sequence: CASSQGPGQKDQPQHF. As DNA, the CDR3 is TGTGCCAGCAGCCAAGGGCCGGGACAGAAAGATCAGCCCCAGCATTTT.